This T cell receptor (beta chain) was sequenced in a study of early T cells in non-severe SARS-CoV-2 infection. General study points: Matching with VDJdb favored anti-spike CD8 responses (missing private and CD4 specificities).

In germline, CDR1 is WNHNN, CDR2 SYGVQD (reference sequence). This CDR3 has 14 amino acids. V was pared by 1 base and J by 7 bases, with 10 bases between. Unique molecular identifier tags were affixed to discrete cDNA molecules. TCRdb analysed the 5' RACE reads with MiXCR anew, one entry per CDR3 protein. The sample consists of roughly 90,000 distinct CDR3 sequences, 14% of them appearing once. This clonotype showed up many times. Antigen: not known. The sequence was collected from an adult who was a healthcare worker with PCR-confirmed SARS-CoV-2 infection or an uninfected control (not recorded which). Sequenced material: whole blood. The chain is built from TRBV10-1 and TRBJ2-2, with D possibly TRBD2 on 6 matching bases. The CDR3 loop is CASSELREVGELFF. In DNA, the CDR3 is TGCGCCAGCAGTGAGTTAAGGGAGGTCGGGGAGCTGTTTTTT.